In its sample, the clone carrying this T cell receptor beta chain was seen a few times. Its antigen is not known. This CDR3 has 13 residues. CDR1 and CDR2 (germline): DFQATT, SNEGSKA (reference sequence). Losses at the gene ends were 3 bases for V and 3 bases for J; bases not matched to a gene: 5. The data belong to a study of T cells after yellow fever vaccination. Findings and caveats of the study: Primary-vaccination clones mostly resurfaced post-booster (under 98% CD4, approximately 90% CD8).

The authors made TCR cDNA by 5'RACE template switching, adding a universal primer site and UMIs. MiXCR, applied by TCRdb to the 5' RACE reads, yields one record per CDR3 protein. The table has 300,000 to 400,000 distinct CDR3 sequences, 3.5% to 4.5% seen once. V usage is TRBV20-1 and J usage is TRBJ2-7, with 7 bases identical to TRBD1. Here the sequenced sample was PBMCs, taken 5 days after the yellow fever booster vaccination. The clonotype originates from a man between 18 and 29 years old who received the YFV17D yellow fever vaccine. CDR3 DNA: TGCAGTGCTAGGGGACAGAACCTCTACGAGCAGTACGTC. Translated, it gives CSARGQNLYEQYV.